What follows are 22 T cell receptor beta chains derived from one specimen sequenced in a study of shared clonotypes between healthy human individuals (dated by TCRdb to the early 2020s). CD8 naive samples consisted of CD45RO-negative cells that were positively selected for CCR7, yielding a CD45RA+CCR7+ population without TemRA cells. Library preparation used the immunoSEQ multiplex PCR assay. TCRdb took over this immuneACCESS table, retaining in-frame rearrangements with V and J assigned. Such tables are incomplete; in checked studies, under half of the missing clones stem from an unresolved V gene, and the remainder is unexplained. The table for this sample lists nearly 2 million clones; 85% to 95% of them were counted only once. The top ten constitute 0.95% to 1.5% of the sample. Sequencing input: naive CD8+ T cells sorted from blood. Read against the paper, the sample's cell subset or site label means: CD45RA+CCR7+. These receptors originate from a man aged 18-30 years in good health.

On this clone itself: At the DNA level, this CDR3 is encoded by other sequences in the same sample as well. This rearrangement joins TRBV7-9 to TRBJ2-5, with D possibly called TRBD1 or TRBD2 (6 bases each). Germline CDR1 reads SEHNR; CDR2 reads FQNEAQ (reference sequence). The V end lost 6 bases, the J end lost 2 bases, and 10 bases lay between the germline ends. This CDR3 spans 13 amino acids. The CDR3 here is CASSRGGQETQYF. The CDR3 region has the DNA TGTGCCAGCAGTCGAGGGGGGCAAGAGACCCAGTACTTC. Together with reference TRBV7-9 and TRBJ2-5, the CDR3 gives the full variable domain: DTGVSQNPRHKITKRGQNVTFRCDPISEHNRLYWYRQTLGQGPEFLTYFQNEAQLEKSRLLSDRFSAERPKGSFSTLEIQRTEQGDSAMYLCASSRGGQETQYFGPGTRLLVL.

In this sample, this clone turned up once. This chain links TRBV28 with TRBJ2-1, with 10 bases aligning to TRBD1. V dropped 4 bases and J dropped 9; count of bases not matched to a gene: 9. The CDR3 spans 15 residues. In germline, CDR1 is MDHEN, CDR2 SYDVKM. For the CDR3, the DNA is TGTGCCAGCAGTTCACCGGGACAGGGGAGTGGTGAGCAGTTCTTC. Translated, it gives CASSSPGQGSGEQFF.

The chain combines TRBV7-6 with TRBJ2-7, with 10 bases fitting TRBD1. Germline values: CDR1 SGHVS, CDR2 FNYEAQ. V was clipped by 6 bases and J by 10 bases; unmatched bases: 6. The CDR3 loop spans 12 amino acids. CDR3 loop: CASSDGTGDQYF. In nucleotides, the CDR3 is TGTGCCAGCAGTGACGGGACAGGGGATCAGTACTTC. Combining the CDR3 with reference TRBV7-6 and TRBJ2-7 gives the whole variable domain GAGVSQSPRYKVTKRGQDVALRCDPISGHVSLYWYRQALGQGPEFLTYFNYEAQQDKSGLPNDRFSAERPEGSISTLTIQRTEQRDSAMYRCASSDGTGDQYFGPGTRLTVT.

The chain carries TRBV11-2 and TRBJ2-7; 10 nucleotides agree with TRBD2. Germline loops: CDR1 SGHAT, CDR2 FQNNGV. V lost 5 bases and J lost 7; bases outside the gene matches: 11. The CDR3 is made up of 15 amino acids. The CDR3 protein is CASSRPSGSEGEQYF. The CDR3 nucleotides read TGTGCCAGCAGCCGTCCTAGCGGGAGTGAAGGAGAGCAGTACTTC.

The chain couples TRBV4-1 to TRBJ2-5, with 10 positions matching TRBD2. The CDR3 has 15 amino acids. CDR1 is MGHRA and CDR2 is YSYEKL in the germline V gene. J was trimmed by 5 bases and V by 4 bases; bases with no gene match: 7. The CDR3 DNA follows: TGCGCCAGCAGCCCTTTAGCGGGGGGCTGGGAGACCCAGTACTTC. This gives the protein CASSPLAGGWETQYF.

The DNA of the CDR3 is TGTGCCAGCAGCCTAGACAACGCCGAAGCTTTCTTT. Translated: CASSLDNAEAFF. V gene TRBV5-4 combines with J gene TRBJ1-1, with unresolved D. The germline V and J ends were trimmed by 4 bases and 8 bases, with 12 bases remaining between them. The germline gives CDR1 SGHNT, CDR2 YYREEE (reference sequence). This CDR3 is 12 amino acids long.

The chain carries TRBV7-9 and TRBJ2-7; D remains unclear. This CDR3 is built from 14 residues. Germline CDR1 SEHNR, CDR2 FQNEAQ (reference sequence). Trimming pared 5 bases from V and 5 bases from J, leaving 16 bases between. The DNA for the CDR3 is TGTGCCAGCAGCCACCTTCCTATCTCTGACGAGCAGTACTTC. Translated: CASSHLPISDEQYF.

The V and J genes are TRBV6-1 and TRBJ1-1; the D is unclear. V lost 3 bases and J lost 4, with 9 bases in between. This CDR3 has 13 amino acids. Germline V CDR1 and CDR2: MNHNS, SASEGT. CDR3 sequence reads: CASSEGRLTEAFF. CDR3 DNA: TGTGCCAGCAGTGAGGGCCGCCTCACTGAAGCTTTCTTT.

This rearrangement joins TRBV7-9 to TRBJ2-1, with D possibly being TRBD1 or TRBD2 (6 bases each). Looked up from germline, CDR1 is SEHNR and CDR2 is FQNEAQ (reference sequence). V was trimmed by 3 bases and J by 4 bases, leaving 10 bases between them. The CDR3 length is 14 residues. CDR3 in DNA: TGTGCCAGCAGCTTCGAGGGGGGATACAATGAGCAGTTCTTC. It translates to CASSFEGGYNEQFF.

V gene TRBV27 combines with J gene TRBJ1-2, with D possibly TRBD1 on 5 matching bases. V was pared by 3 bases and J by 8 bases, with 19 bases between. The CDR3 sequence is 15 residues long. Germline assignment: CDR1 MNHEY and CDR2 SMNVEV (reference sequence). This chain's CDR3 is CASSFSPGGAEGYTF. Here the CDR3 DNA reads TGTGCCAGCAGTTTCTCTCCCGGGGGTGCAGAAGGCTACACCTTC.

V and J are TRBV28 and TRBJ2-4; D possibly matches TRBD1 or TRBD2 (5 bases each). The V end lost 5 bases, the J end lost 0 bases, and 14 bases lay between the germline ends. This CDR3 comprises 16 residues. Germline V lookup: CDR1 MDHEN, CDR2 SYDVKM. The DNA of the CDR3 is TGTGCCAGCAGTGCTTGGGGGTCCCTAGCCAAAAACATTCAGTACTTC. Protein product: CASSAWGSLAKNIQYF.

V usage is TRBV5-1 and J usage is TRBJ2-7, with 7 bases aligning to TRBD2. The V gene's germline CDR1 is SGHRS and CDR2 YFSETQ. The V gene end was trimmed by 5 bases and the J gene end by 0 bases; junction bases not matched to a gene: 11. The CDR3 consists of 16 residues. CDR3 protein: CASSYSIAGSSYEQYF. CDR3 DNA sequence: TGCGCCAGCAGTTACAGTATAGCGGGCAGCTCCTACGAGCAGTACTTC.

This clone was found once. J is TRBJ1-5 and V is TRBV6-1; 7 bases fit TRBD1. Germline V gives CDR1 MNHNS, CDR2 SASEGT. V shed 3 bases, J shed 2 bases, and the junction held 4 bases outside the gene matches. This CDR3 has 15 amino acids. The CDR3 nucleotides read TGTGCCAGCAGTGAGCCTGACAGGGGCAATCAGCCCCAGCATTTT. As protein: CASSEPDRGNQPQHF.

In regard to this clone: The sample carries other DNA sequences with the same CDR3. The genes are TRBV4-1 and TRBJ2-7; 13 nucleotides line up with TRBD2. Germline loops: CDR1 MGHRA, CDR2 YSYEKL. J was trimmed by 4 bases and V by 0 bases; bases with no gene match: 0. This CDR3 contains 15 residues. CDR3 in amino acids: CASSQEGLAGYEQYF. The CDR3 DNA follows: TGCGCCAGCAGCCAAGAGGGACTAGCGGGGTACGAGCAGTACTTC.

This sequence joins TRBV7-2 and TRBJ2-7; D may match TRBD1 or TRBD2 (5 bases each). The CDR3 contains 16 residues. Germline V gene sequence: CDR1 SGHTA, CDR2 FQGNSA. Trimming removed 4 bases from V and 4 bases from J, with 20 bases in between. The CDR3: CASSSYHQGTGYEQYF. CDR3 in DNA: TGTGCCAGCAGCTCCTACCATCAGGGTACGGGGTACGAGCAGTACTTC.

This sequence joins TRBV13 and TRBJ1-1, with 9 bases that match TRBD1. The germline V gene has CDR1 PRHDT and CDR2 FYEKMQ (reference sequence). The CDR3 contains 13 residues. Losses at the gene ends were 11 bases for V and 7 bases for J; bases not matched to a gene: 11. CDR3 sequence: CASRGDREGEAFF. In DNA, the CDR3 is TGTGCCTCCAGGGGGGACAGGGAGGGTGAAGCTTTCTTT.

The rearrangement joins TRBV28 to TRBJ2-5; D is unclear. The CDR3 is 15 amino acids. Germline values: CDR1 MDHEN, CDR2 SYDVKM. Trimming stripped 3 bases from V and 2 bases from J, with 13 bases between. The DNA of the CDR3 is TGTGCCAGCAGTTTCCTGGGTTCGGTACAAGAGACCCAGTACTTC. Amino acid sequence: CASSFLGSVQETQYF.

J is TRBJ2-1 and V is TRBV11-2; 7 positions match TRBD2. Trimming took 0 bases from V and 7 from J; bases not matched to a gene: 9. The CDR3 is 16 amino acids. Per germline, CDR1 SGHAT and CDR2 FQNNGV. CDR3 residues: CASSLEELRESNEQFF. CDR3 DNA: TGTGCCAGCAGCTTAGAAGAATTGCGGGAGTCGAATGAGCAGTTCTTC.

CDR3 protein: CASSTGTNIYTF. The CDR3 DNA follows: TGTGCCAGCAGTACCGGGACTAATATCTACACCTTC. V gene TRBV6-5 combines with J gene TRBJ1-2; perhaps TRBD1 as D (5 bases). Looked up from germline, CDR1 is MNHEY and CDR2 is SVGAGI. V lost 5 bases to trimming and J lost 10 bases, with 14 bases between them. The CDR3 consists of 12 residues.

This clone was detected only once. V is TRBV4-1 and J is TRBJ2-2; D not resolved. The CDR3 spans 12 residues. Between the trimmed V and J ends, which lost 3 bases and 6 bases, there was a span of 5 bases. Per germline, CDR1 MGHRA and CDR2 YSYEKL. The DNA of the CDR3 is TGCGCCAGCAGCCATACCTCCGGGGAGCTGTTTTTT. Translated, it gives CASSHTSGELFF.

The rearrangement joins TRBV4-1 to TRBJ1-5; unclear D gene. Trimming shortened V by 1 base and J by 0 bases, and 10 bases separated the two germline ends. The germline gives CDR1 MGHRA, CDR2 YSYEKL. The CDR3 is 16 residues long. Here the CDR3 DNA reads TGCGCCAGCAGCCAAGTTTTTGTGGATAGCAATCAGCCCCAGCATTTT. It codes for CASSQVFVDSNQPQHF.

Only one count was recorded for this clone. V gene TRBV5-1 combines with J gene TRBJ2-7, with 7 bases fitting TRBD1. The junction had 3 bases not matched to a gene; V was cut back by 4 bases and J by 5 bases. CDR3 length: 12 amino acids. In germline, CDR1 is SGHRS, CDR2 YFSETQ. CDR3 sequence reads: CASSLDRDEQYF. The CDR3 nucleotides read TGCGCCAGCAGCCTCGACAGGGACGAGCAGTACTTC.